This passage covers 21 T cell receptor beta chains from one sample sequenced in a study of cytomegalovirus exposure and HLA in healthy donors. The PCR contained 60 Vbeta and 13 Jbeta primers. Here immunoSEQ multiplex PCR was the method, and the copy in TCRdb shows in-frame clones only, minus some. The sample lists more than 140,000 clones, 64% occurring once. Sample: PBMCs. The origin of the receptors is a woman aged 25 to 39 in good health and CMV-seropositive.

V is TRBV6-5 and J is TRBJ1-1; possibly TRBD1 for D (5 bases). Germline V gives CDR1 MNHEY, CDR2 SVGAGI. With 5 bases removed from V and 1 base from J, the gap between germline ends came to 8 bases. The CDR3 length is 13 residues. The CDR3 bases are TGTGCCAGCAGTGACAGACCGAACACTGAAGCTTTCTTT. As protein: CASSDRPNTEAFF.

The chain recombines TRBV5-6 with TRBJ2-5; D is unresolved. V lost 4 bases and J 2 bases, leaving 15 bases between the germline ends. Germline CDR1 SGHDT, CDR2 YYEEEE. The CDR3 sequence is 15 residues long. CDR3: CASSHSFFRQETQYF. CDR3 in DNA: TGTGCCAGCAGCCACTCCTTCTTCAGGCAAGAGACCCAGTACTTC.

This clone has a single count. This chain connects TRBV11-2 to TRBJ2-7; no firm D call. V was cut by 2 bases and J by 1 base, with 3 bases left in between. The CDR3 contains 12 residues. CDR1 SGHAT and CDR2 FQNNGV come from the germline V gene. The CDR3 is CASSLRSYEQYF. The CDR3 DNA follows: TGTGCCAGCAGCTTACGGTCCTACGAGCAGTACTTC.

The J gene is TRBJ1-5, the V gene TRBV30; D unclear. The CDR3 consists of 13 residues. Germline CDR1 reads GTSNPN; CDR2 reads SVGIG (reference sequence). The germline V and J ends were trimmed by 0 bases and 6 bases, with 9 bases remaining between them. This CDR3 is CAWSVHEGQPQHF. The CDR3 nucleotides read TGTGCCTGGAGTGTACATGAGGGTCAGCCCCAGCATTTT.

The chain employs TRBV10-3 and TRBJ2-5; 12 bases are a match to TRBD2. J was trimmed by 5 bases and V by 10 bases; bases with no gene match: 5. This CDR3 is built from 13 residues. Germline CDR1 is ENHRY and CDR2 is SYGVKD. The CDR3 loop reads CATRTSGAETQYF. The CDR3 DNA is TGTGCCACCCGGACTAGCGGGGCCGAGACCCAGTACTTC.

A few counts support this clone. The chain uses TRBV5-1 and TRBJ1-1; D might be TRBD1 (5 bases). The CDR3 consists of 14 residues. Germline loops: CDR1 SGHRS, CDR2 YFSETQ. Trimming cost V 7 bases and J 2 bases, with 15 bases left between them. CDR3 nucleotide sequence: TGCGCCAGCGCCAGGGATATAGACAACACTGAAGCTTTCTTT. Its translation is CASARDIDNTEAFF.

V usage is TRBV29-1 and J usage is TRBJ2-7; 9 positions match TRBD2. The CDR3 length is 12 residues. After removal of 7 bases from V and 2 bases from J, the junction contained 3 bases not matched to a gene. From germline, CDR1 is SQVTM and CDR2 ANQGSEA. The CDR3 protein is CSALAGAYEQYF. Here the CDR3 DNA reads TGCAGCGCCTTAGCGGGGGCCTACGAGCAGTACTTC.

The chain has TRBV2 and TRBJ2-5; no clear D. Trimming removed 6 bases at V and 3 bases at J, with 8 bases between. There are 12 residues in the CDR3. Germline V CDR1 and CDR2: SNHLY, FYNNEI. As DNA, the CDR3 is TGTGCCAGCAGCCGACAAGAAGAGACCCAGTACTTC. Translated, it gives CASSRQEETQYF.

The gene calls are TRBV27 and TRBJ2-7, with 9 bases aligning to TRBD1. CDR1 and CDR2 (germline): MNHEY, SMNVEV (reference sequence). CDR3 size: 12 residues. Trimming took 6 bases from V and 5 from J; bases not matched to a gene: 2. As DNA, the CDR3 is TGTGCCAGCAGACAGGGGGCCAACGAGCAGTACTTC. Its protein product is CASRQGANEQYF.

This clone came up once. This rearrangement joins TRBV13 to TRBJ2-3, with a possible D match to TRBD2 (6 bases). The CDR3 sequence is 17 residues long. Germline CDR1 reads PRHDT; CDR2 reads FYEKMQ (reference sequence). V lost 5 bases and J lost 1, with 19 bases in between. Here the CDR3 reads CASSLILARYGTDTQYF. The DNA for the CDR3 is TGTGCCAGCAGCCTGATTCTAGCGCGTTACGGCACAGATACGCAGTATTTT.

The chain uses TRBV5-6 and TRBJ2-5, with 8 bases matching TRBD2. The V gene end was trimmed by 0 bases and the J gene end by 4 bases; junction bases not matched to a gene: 11. Germline V gene data show CDR1 as SGHDT and CDR2 as YYEEEE. CDR3 length equals 17 residues. The CDR3 DNA reads TGTGCCAGCAGCTTGGCGACTAGCATCGGGGGGGCAGAGACCCAGTACTTC. Protein sequence: CASSLATSIGGAETQYF.

The chain links TRBV7-9 to TRBJ2-5, with TRBD1 as a possible D gene (6 bases). Looked up from germline, CDR1 is SEHNR and CDR2 is FQNEAQ (reference sequence). With 5 bases removed from V and 3 bases from J, the gap between germline ends came to 10 bases. CDR3 size: 13 residues. Written as DNA, the CDR3 is TGTGCCAGCAGCCGCACAGGGAAAGAGACCCAGTACTTC. It yields the protein CASSRTGKETQYF.

This chain joins TRBV7-2 and TRBJ2-3; 12 bases are a match to TRBD2. J was trimmed by 11 bases and V by 0 bases; bases with no gene match: 9. The germline V gene has CDR1 SGHTA and CDR2 FQGNSA. The CDR3 sequence is 16 residues long. The DNA of the CDR3 is TGTGCCAGCAGCTTAGCGGGGGGACTAGCGGGCCAGGGGCAGTATTTT. Amino acid sequence: CASSLAGGLAGQGQYF.

The J gene is TRBJ2-1, the V gene TRBV6-1; 11 nucleotides agree with TRBD2. With V trimmed by 2 bases and J by 4 bases, 4 bases remained unmatched. This CDR3 comprises 16 residues. Germline V lookup: CDR1 MNHNS, CDR2 SASEGT. The CDR3 bases are TGTGCCAGCAGTGAAAGGACTAGCGGGCAATACAATGAGCAGTTCTTC. This encodes CASSERTSGQYNEQFF.

The chain carries TRBV2 and TRBJ2-7; 13 bases agree with TRBD2. CDR1 is SNHLY and CDR2 is FYNNEI in the germline V gene. The CDR3 covers 15 residues. V lost 7 bases to trimming and J lost 2 bases; unmatched junction nucleotides: 5. CDR3 amino acids: CASIPGLAGTYEQYF. Here the CDR3 DNA reads TGTGCCAGCATCCCGGGACTAGCGGGAACCTACGAGCAGTACTTC.

CDR3 coding DNA: TGTGCCAGCTCACCACCCAGAAATAACTATGGCTACACCTTC. This sequence encodes CASSPPRNNYGYTF. The V and J genes are TRBV18 and TRBJ1-2; unclear D gene. Germline assignment: CDR1 KGHSH and CDR2 LQKENI. The CDR3 is 14 residues long. V gave up 0 bases and J gave up 1 base, with 6 bases separating them.

This clone was counted a few times. The CDR3 region has the DNA TGTGCCACCAAGCAGGTAGCGGGGGGCTACAATGAGCAGTTCTTC. Translation gives CATKQVAGGYNEQFF. The chain has TRBV6-4 and TRBJ2-1, with 10 positions matching TRBD2. Germline V CDR1 and CDR2: MRHNA, SNTAGT. The CDR3 is 15 residues long. The ends lost 10 bases at V and 3 bases at J; junction bases unmatched: 9.

This rearrangement joins TRBV7-9 to TRBJ2-5; TRBD1 matches at 9 bases. Germline loops: CDR1 SEHNR, CDR2 FQNEAQ (reference sequence). The CDR3 has 15 residues. Trimming removed 5 bases from V and 3 bases from J; junction bases left unmatched: 7. For the CDR3, the DNA is TGTGCCAGCAGCCGGACGACAGGGGGTAAAGAGACCCAGTACTTC. Translated: CASSRTTGGKETQYF.

In this sample, this clone turned up a few times. In DNA, the CDR3 is TGTGCCAGCAGTTTAGTGGCAGGGAACTATGGCTACACCTTC. Translated: CASSLVAGNYGYTF. This chain uses TRBV28 with TRBJ1-2; a possible D gene is TRBD1 (5 bases). V was shortened by 2 bases and J by 2 bases, with 9 bases between the two germline ends. This CDR3 has 14 amino acids. The germline V gene encodes CDR1 MDHEN and CDR2 SYDVKM.

CDR3 bases: TGCGCCAGCAGCCCGGCTGATGCGGGGGTTTGGGAGACCCAGTACTTC. It specifies CASSPADAGVWETQYF. The rearrangement uses TRBV5-1 and TRBJ2-5; 7 positions agree with TRBD2. The CDR3 contains 16 residues. V gave up 4 bases and J gave up 5 bases; unmatched junction bases: 14. Germline CDR1 SGHRS, CDR2 YFSETQ.

This chain joins TRBV5-6 and TRBJ2-6; D call uncertain. CDR3 length equals 16 residues. Looked up from germline, CDR1 is SGHDT and CDR2 is YYEEEE. Trimming left V 0 bases short and J 0 bases short, with 7 bases between. The CDR3 sequence: CASSLGISSGANVLTF. The CDR3, as DNA: TGTGCCAGCAGCTTGGGTATCAGCTCTGGGGCCAACGTCCTGACTTTC. Filled out from reference TRBV5-6 and TRBJ2-6, the complete variable domain reads DAGVTQSPTHLIKTRGQQVTLRCSPKSGHDTVSWYQQALGQGPQFIFQYYEEEERQRGNFPDRFSGHQFPNYSSELNVNALLLGDSALYLCASSLGISSGANVLTFGAGSRLTVL.